This T cell receptor gamma chain was obtained from a study of Vδ1+ human thymocytes. About this clone itself: Its matching antigen is unknown.

Sequences come from RNA converted to cDNA by reverse transcription. Multiplex PCR used pooled V-gene forward primers and a constant-region reverse primer to amplify CDR3s. TCRdb redid clone calling on the multiplex PCR reads using CATT. Of 36,000 or so gamma-chain clones in the sample, 20% were seen once. General study results and limits: Thymic TRG and TRD repertoires appeared highly polyclonal.

The V segment lost 0 bases and the J segment 11 bases; nucleotides outside the gene matches: 10. Germline CDR1 is EGSTGY and CDR2 is YDSYTSSV. The CDR3 is 13 residues long. The chain links TRGV4 to TRGJ1 or TRGJ2. This TCR was sampled from a girl under two years old who had congenital heart surgery. Sequencing used Vdelta1+ gamma-delta thymocytes from the thymus. This sample's subset: FACS-sorted CD3+ TCRalphabeta- TCRVdelta1+ TCRVdelta2- thymocytes. CDR3 sequence (DNA): TGTGCCACCTGGGATGGGCAGGGGAGCGAGAAACTCTTT. Encoded protein: CATWDGQGSEKLF.